What follows describes a single T cell receptor (beta chain). The antigen remains undetermined. These data come from a study of lymphopenia after photon versus proton radiotherapy. General study results and limits: After the lymphocyte nadir, photon-treated repertoires showed oligoclonal expansion, especially of CD8+ Temra cells. Better survival with proton therapy was suggested as possible, not demonstrated. Photon-treated patients lost naive T cells and TCR diversity; proton-treated stayed stable.

This table comes from immunoSEQ multiplex PCR, and its TCRdb copy is limited to in-frame clones, with some not included. The sample holds over 35,000 clones, roughly 86% seen once. This CDR3 comprises 16 residues. CDR1 and CDR2 from the germline V gene are GTSNPN and SVGIG (reference sequence). Trimming took 2 bases from V and 5 from J; bases not matched to a gene: 6. J is TRBJ2-3 and V is TRBV30; TRBD2 matches 14 bases. This sequence was found in a woman in her 70s with pancreatic cancer. Some clones in this sample may be carry-over from other donors' samples. Sequences were derived from peripheral blood, sampled from a patient treated with proton-based radiotherapy. CDR3 in amino acids: CAWSTSTSGRGDTQYF. The CDR3 DNA sequence: TGTGCCTGGAGTACCTCGACTAGCGGGAGGGGAGATACGCAGTATTTT.